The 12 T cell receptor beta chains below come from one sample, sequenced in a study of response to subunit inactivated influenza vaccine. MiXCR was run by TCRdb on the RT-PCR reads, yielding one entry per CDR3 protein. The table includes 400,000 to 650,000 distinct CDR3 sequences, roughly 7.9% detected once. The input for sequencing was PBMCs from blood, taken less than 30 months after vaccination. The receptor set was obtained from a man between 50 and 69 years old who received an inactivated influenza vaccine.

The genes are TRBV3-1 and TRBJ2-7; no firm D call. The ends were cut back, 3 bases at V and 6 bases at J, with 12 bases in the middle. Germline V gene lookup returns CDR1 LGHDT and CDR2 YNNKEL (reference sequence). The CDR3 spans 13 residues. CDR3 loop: CASSQARHGEQYF. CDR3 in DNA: TGTGCCAGCAGCCAGGCCCGACACGGCGAGCAGTACTTC.

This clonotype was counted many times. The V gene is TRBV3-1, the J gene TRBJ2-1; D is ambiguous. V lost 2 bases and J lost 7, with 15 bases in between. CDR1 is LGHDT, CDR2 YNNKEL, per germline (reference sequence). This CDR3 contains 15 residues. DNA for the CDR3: TGTGCCAGCAGCCAATTCCCTGGGGATTGGAATGAGCAGTTCTTC. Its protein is CASSQFPGDWNEQFF.

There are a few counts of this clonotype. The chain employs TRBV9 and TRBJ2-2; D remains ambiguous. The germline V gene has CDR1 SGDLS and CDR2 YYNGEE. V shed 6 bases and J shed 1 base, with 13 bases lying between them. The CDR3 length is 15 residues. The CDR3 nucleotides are TGTGCCAGCAAGGACGGAGATGGGAACACCGGGGAGCTGTTTTTT. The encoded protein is CASKDGDGNTGELFF.

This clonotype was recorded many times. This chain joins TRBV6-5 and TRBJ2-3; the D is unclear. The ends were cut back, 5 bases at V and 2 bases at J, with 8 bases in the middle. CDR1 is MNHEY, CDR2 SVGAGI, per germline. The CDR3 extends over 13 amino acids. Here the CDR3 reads CASSTGYTDTQYF. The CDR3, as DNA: TGTGCCAGCAGTACTGGATACACAGATACGCAGTATTTT.

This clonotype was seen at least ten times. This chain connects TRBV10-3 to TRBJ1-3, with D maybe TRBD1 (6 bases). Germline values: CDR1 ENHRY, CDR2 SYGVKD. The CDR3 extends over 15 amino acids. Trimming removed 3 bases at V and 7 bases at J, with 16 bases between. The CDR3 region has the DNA TGTGCCATCAGTGATTGGCAGGGGAGTGAGAACACCATATATTTT. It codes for CAISDWQGSENTIYF.

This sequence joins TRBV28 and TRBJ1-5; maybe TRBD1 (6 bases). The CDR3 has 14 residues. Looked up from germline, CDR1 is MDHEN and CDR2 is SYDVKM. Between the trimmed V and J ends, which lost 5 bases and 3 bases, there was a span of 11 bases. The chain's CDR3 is CASSKQGYNQPQHF. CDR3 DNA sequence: TGTGCCAGCAGTAAACAGGGATACAATCAGCCCCAGCATTTT.

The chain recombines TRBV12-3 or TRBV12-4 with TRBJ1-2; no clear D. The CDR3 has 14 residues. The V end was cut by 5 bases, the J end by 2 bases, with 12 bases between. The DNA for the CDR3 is TGTGCCAGCAGTGCTCTGGGCATCAACTATGGCTACACCTTC. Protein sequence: CASSALGINYGYTF.

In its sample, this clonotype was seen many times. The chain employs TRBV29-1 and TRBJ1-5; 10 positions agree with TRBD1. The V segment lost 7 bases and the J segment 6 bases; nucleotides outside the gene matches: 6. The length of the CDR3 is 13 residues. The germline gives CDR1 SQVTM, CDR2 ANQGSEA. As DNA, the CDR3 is TGCAGCGCCGGACAGGGGGTCGGTCAGCCCCAGCATTTT. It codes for CSAGQGVGQPQHF.

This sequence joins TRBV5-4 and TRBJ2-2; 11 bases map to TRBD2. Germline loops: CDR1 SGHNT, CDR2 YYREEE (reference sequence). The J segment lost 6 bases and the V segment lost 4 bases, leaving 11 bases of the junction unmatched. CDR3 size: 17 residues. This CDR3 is CASSPYTLAGGPGELFF. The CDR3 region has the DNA TGTGCCAGCAGCCCATACACTTTAGCGGGGGGGCCCGGGGAGCTGTTTTTT. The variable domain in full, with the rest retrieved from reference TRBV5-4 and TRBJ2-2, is ETGVTQSPTHLIKTRGQQVTLRCSSQSGHNTVSWYQQALGQGPQFIFQYYREEENGRGNFPPRFSGLQFPNYSSELNVNALELDDSALYLCASSPYTLAGGPGELFFGEGSRLTVL.

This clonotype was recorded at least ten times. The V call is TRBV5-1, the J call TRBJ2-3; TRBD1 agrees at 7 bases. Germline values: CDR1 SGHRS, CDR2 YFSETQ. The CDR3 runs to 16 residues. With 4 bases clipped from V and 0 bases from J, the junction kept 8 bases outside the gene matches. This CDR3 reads CASSQDRAISTDTQYF. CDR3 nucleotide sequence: TGCGCCAGCAGCCAAGACAGGGCAATTAGCACAGATACGCAGTATTTT.

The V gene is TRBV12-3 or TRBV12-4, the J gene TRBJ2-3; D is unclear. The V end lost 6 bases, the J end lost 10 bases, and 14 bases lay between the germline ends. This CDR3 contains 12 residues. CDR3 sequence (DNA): TGTGCCAGCAGCCAATCCCCAAAGGCGCAGTATTTT. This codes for CASSQSPKAQYF.

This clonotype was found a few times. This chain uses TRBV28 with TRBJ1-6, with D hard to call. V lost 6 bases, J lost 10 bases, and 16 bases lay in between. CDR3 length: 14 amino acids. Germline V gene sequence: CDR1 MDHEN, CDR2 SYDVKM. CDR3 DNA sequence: TGTGCCAGCAGCCCGCGTCTTGGCGGGTCACCCCTCCACTTT. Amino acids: CASSPRLGGSPLHF.